This is a list of T cell receptor beta chains from one sample in a study of glioma-infiltrating T cells after dendritic cell vaccination. Generated by immunoSEQ multiplex PCR, the TCRdb table keeps only in-frame clones and is missing some. Of 75,000 to 95,000 clones listed, more than 80% were seen once; the top ten hold approximately 2%. The sequenced sample was blood, obtained after dendritic cell vaccination. The source is a human donor with glioblastoma. Each CDR3 is given with its conserved first and last residue. The order of the fields is V gene, clone size, J gene, D gene, CDR3 DNA, CDR3 protein. The D gene is left open where the match is weak. Rows may omit the clone size; those that give it use once, few, many or a size class.

TRBV6-1	.	TRBJ2-3	TRBD2	TGTGCCAGCAGTGGGAGGACTAGCGGGAGTGCAGATACGCAGTATTTT	CASSGRTSGSADTQYF
TRBV19	.	TRBJ1-5	TRBD1	TGTGCCAGTAATCCCGGGACAGGGGCAAATCAGCCCCAGCATTTT	CASNPGTGANQPQHF
TRBV4-1	.	TRBJ1-2	.	TGCGCCAGCAGCCGGGGGGAGGGTAACTATGGCTACACCTTC	CASSRGEGNYGYTF
TRBV5-6	.	TRBJ2-2	.	TGTGCCAGCAGCTTGGATGTCTTCTTCTCGAACACCGGGGAGCTGTTTTTT	CASSLDVFFSNTGELFF
TRBV5-5	.	TRBJ1-4	TRBD1	TGTGCCAGCAGCTCAACATACAGGGGGCGCGAGGAAAAACTGTTTTTT	CASSSTYRGREEKLFF
TRBV6-6	.	TRBJ2-7	.	TGTGCCAGCAGCCCTGAGAGGCCAGGGTCCTACGAGCAGTACTTC	CASSPERPGSYEQYF
TRBV10-3	.	TRBJ2-5	.	TGTGCCATCAGTTCCTCGAGGGCCGATGAGACCCAGTACTTC	CAISSSRADETQYF
TRBV18	once	TRBJ1-3	.	TGTGCCAGCTCACCATCACACGGAAACACCATATATTTT	CASSPSHGNTIYF
TRBV27	.	TRBJ2-5	.	TGTGCCAGCAAGAGTGGCGGCCCGGAGACCCAGTACTTC	CASKSGGPETQYF
TRBV9	.	TRBJ2-5	.	TGTGCCAGCAGTTGGGCCTCCCAAGAGACCCAGTACTTC	CASSWASQETQYF
TRBV4-1	.	TRBJ2-5	.	TGCGCCAGCAGCCAATTGTTTCGAACACGCCAAGAGACCCAGTACTTC	CASSQLFRTRQETQYF
TRBV9	.	TRBJ2-1	TRBD1	TGTGCCAGCAGCCCGGGACAGGGGGCCTACAATGAGCAGTTCTTC	CASSPGQGAYNEQFF
TRBV5-4	.	TRBJ2-3	.	TGTGCCAGCAGCCCACCCCAGCGGAAAAGCACAGATACGCAGTATTTT	CASSPPQRKSTDTQYF
TRBV27	once	TRBJ2-3	.	TGTGCCAGCAAAACCGCCGGGACACTTAGCACAGATACGCAGTATTTT	CASKTAGTLSTDTQYF
TRBV6-1	.	TRBJ1-2	.	TGTGCCAGCAGGGTCGGGGGAGGTGGCTACACCTTC	CASRVGGGGYTF
TRBV6-5	.	TRBJ1-2	TRBD1	TGTGCCAGCCGCCGGACAGGGGATAACTATGGCTACACCTTC	CASRRTGDNYGYTF
TRBV25-1	few	TRBJ2-4	TRBD1	TGTGCCAGCAGTGATCAGGGGGCGGCCAAAAACATTCAGTACTTC	CASSDQGAAKNIQYF
TRBV11-3	once	TRBJ2-2	TRBD2	TGTGCCAGCGCGGCCGGGGGGGCCGGGCACACCGGGGAGCTGTTTTTT	CASAAGGAGHTGELFF
TRBV5-1	.	TRBJ2-1	TRBD2	TGCGCCAGCGGGACTAGCGGGACATACAATGAGCAGTTCTTC	CASGTSGTYNEQFF
TRBV7-6	.	TRBJ1-5	.	TGTGCCAGCAGCCCACGGGGGAATCAGCCCCAGCATTTT	CASSPRGNQPQHF
TRBV5-1	.	TRBJ1-2	.	TGCGCCAGCAGCCTAGGAACAGGGAGCTATGGCTACACCTTC	CASSLGTGSYGYTF
TRBV28	.	TRBJ2-1	TRBD2	TGTGCCAGCAGTTCAGAAGGACTAGCGGGAGGGTCCTACAATGAGCAGTTCTTC	CASSSEGLAGGSYNEQFF
TRBV28	.	TRBJ1-5	.	TGTGCCAGCAGTTTATTGACAGTCTATAGCAATCAGCCCCAGCATTTT	CASSLLTVYSNQPQHF
TRBV4-1	few	TRBJ2-1	.	TGCGCCAGCAGCCAAGTGGACATCGTCTCCTACAATGAGCAGTTCTTC	CASSQVDIVSYNEQFF
TRBV25-1	.	TRBJ1-1	TRBD1	TGTGCCAGCCGAAGGGACAGCAACACTGAAGCTTTCTTT	CASRRDSNTEAFF
TRBV5-1	.	TRBJ1-5	TRBD1	TGCGCCAGCAGAGGCGGAGGGGCACAGGGGCAGCCCCAGCATTTT	CASRGGGAQGQPQHF
TRBV7-9	.	TRBJ1-3	.	TGTGCCAGCACCCATTCGGGAGGCAGCTCTGGAAACACCATATATTTT	CASTHSGGSSGNTIYF